This TCR beta chain is from a study of T-cell memory formation after mild COVID-19. Study-level information: TCR clusters were mostly confined to one donor each.

Findings and caveats of the study: A subset of responding clones appeared in pre-infection memory, suggesting cross-reactive memory joined.

MiXCR was run by TCRdb on the 5' RACE reads, yielding one entry per CDR3 protein. The repertoire has a few hundred thousand distinct CDR3 sequences, 20% to 25% of them found once; the top ten carry under 25%. About this clonotype itself: Its matching antigen is unknown.

This TCR was sampled from a man aged 18 to 35 who had mild COVID-19 (a few samples of this study predate the infection). Cell type and time point are not known. Sequencing was done on a sample of PBMCs or a T cell subset sorted from them (not recorded which).

CDR3 coding DNA: TGCGCCAGCAGCCAATCCGGGACTAGCAAAAACATTCAGTACTTC. This translates into CASSQSGTSKNIQYF. The chain uses TRBV4-1 and TRBJ2-4; 8 nucleotides agree with TRBD2. Germline loops: CDR1 MGHRA, CDR2 YSYEKL. The J segment lost 3 bases and the V segment lost 2 bases, leaving 3 bases of the junction unmatched. The CDR3 has 15 residues.